These 15 T cell receptor beta chains were sequenced from one sample in a study of neurological immune-mediated disorders. Via MiXCR, TCRdb re-called the 5' RACE reads, giving one row per CDR3 protein. The sample lists 19,000 or so distinct CDR3 sequences, approximately 15% occurring once. Material: CD4+ T cells from blood. The receptor set was obtained from a woman aged 55-75 years with HTLV-1-associated myelopathy (HAM/TSP).

This clonotype showed up many times. The genes are TRBV20-1 and TRBJ2-1, with 7 bases aligning to TRBD2. Germline-derived CDR1 and CDR2 are DFQATT and SNEGSKA (reference sequence). V was pared by 0 bases and J by 0 bases, with 8 bases of the junction left unmatched. CDR3 size: 17 residues. The CDR3 spells CSARERPLAGSYNEQFF. CDR3 DNA: TGCAGTGCTAGAGAGCGACCCTTAGCGGGCTCCTACAATGAGCAGTTCTTC.

This clonotype was recorded many times. The rearrangement links TRBV5-6 to TRBJ2-3; TRBD2 aligns across 7 bases. Trimming at V came to 1 base and at J to 5 bases, leaving 1 base not matched to a gene. This CDR3 has 13 amino acids. Germline CDR1 reads SGHDT; CDR2 reads YYEEEE. The CDR3 sequence: CASSLREVDTQYF. As DNA, the CDR3 is TGTGCCAGCAGCTTGCGGGAGGTAGATACGCAGTATTTT.

This clonotype was counted at least ten times. The gene calls are TRBV5-1 and TRBJ2-2, with D possibly matching TRBD2 (6 bases). V lost 4 bases, J lost 5 bases, and 15 bases lay in between. This CDR3 contains 15 residues. From germline, CDR1 is SGHRS and CDR2 YFSETQ. CDR3 bases: TGCGCCAGCAGCGGAGGGGACCCACTAACCGGGGAGCTGTTTTTT. Translating gives CASSGGDPLTGELFF.

This clonotype was observed at least ten times. This chain links TRBV20-1 with TRBJ1-2; D is perhaps TRBD1 (6 bases). The CDR3 is made up of 14 amino acids. Germline V gene lookup returns CDR1 DFQATT and CDR2 SNEGSKA (reference sequence). The V end lost 1 base, the J end lost 1 base, and 10 bases lay between the germline ends. The CDR3 region is CSARGTDVNYGYTF. CDR3 DNA: TGCAGTGCTAGAGGGACAGACGTTAACTATGGCTACACCTTC.

The V and J genes are TRBV11-2 and TRBJ2-3, with 9 bases aligning to TRBD2. V dropped 3 bases and J dropped 2; count of bases not matched to a gene: 9. Germline CDR1 is SGHAT and CDR2 is FQNNGV. The CDR3 consists of 17 residues. The CDR3 DNA reads as TGTGCCAGCAGCTTTGATTTGACTAGCGGTATCACAGATACGCAGTATTTT. As protein: CASSFDLTSGITDTQYF.

This clonotype was counted many times. The junction does not match germline at one end; this may be a read error. The chain couples TRBV28 to TRBJ2-5; no clear D. CDR3 size: 12 residues. From germline, CDR1 is MDHEN and CDR2 SYDVKM. The CDR3 loop reads CASSLPGQKTDF. DNA for the CDR3: TGTGCCAGCAGTCTGCCGGGCCAGAAGACGGACTTC.

This clonotype has at least ten counts. This rearrangement joins TRBV12-3 or TRBV12-4 to TRBJ1-1; D is undetermined. V lost 3 bases and J lost 5, with 7 bases in between. The CDR3 spans 12 residues. This chain's CDR3 is CASSFFVTEAFF. In DNA, the CDR3 is TGTGCCAGCAGTTTCTTTGTTACTGAAGCTTTCTTT.

This clonotype was counted at least ten times. The chain joins TRBV18 to TRBJ2-1; 7 bases agree with TRBD2. The ends lost 0 bases at V and 5 bases at J; junction bases unmatched: 4. The CDR3 consists of 15 residues. Germline V gene lookup returns CDR1 KGHSH and CDR2 LQKENI. CDR3 bases: TGTGCCAGCTCACCACCGGGAGGGCTCGACAATGAGCAGTTCTTC. Its translation: CASSPPGGLDNEQFF.

Ten or more counts support this clonotype. The chain links TRBV7-9 to TRBJ2-1; 9 nucleotides align to TRBD1. This CDR3 region has 13 residues. Looked up from germline, CDR1 is SEHNR and CDR2 is FQNEAQ (reference sequence). Losses at the gene ends were 5 bases for V and 12 bases for J; bases not matched to a gene: 8. CDR3: CASSPGTGWGQFF. As DNA, the CDR3 is TGTGCCAGCAGCCCAGGGACAGGGTGGGGGCAGTTCTTC. The full variable domain, completed using reference TRBV7-9 and TRBJ2-1, is DTGVSQNPRHKITKRGQNVTFRCDPISEHNRLYWYRQTLGQGPEFLTYFQNEAQLEKSRLLSDRFSAERPKGSFSTLEIQRTEQGDSAMYLCASSPGTGWGQFFGPGTRLTVL.

This clonotype occurred many times. The V and J genes are TRBV27 and TRBJ2-7; 11 nucleotides agree with TRBD1. The length of the CDR3 is 14 residues. With 5 bases clipped from V and 3 bases from J, the junction kept 3 bases outside the gene matches. Germline loops: CDR1 MNHEY, CDR2 SMNVEV (reference sequence). The CDR3 bases are TGTGCCAGCAGTGATGGGACAGGGGGCTACGAGCAGTACTTC. It yields the protein CASSDGTGGYEQYF.

The table lists this clonotype with many counts. V is TRBV7-8 and J is TRBJ1-2; D unresolved. The V and J ends lost 2 bases and 2 bases respectively, with 12 bases between them. CDR1 and CDR2 from the germline V gene are SGHVS and FQNEAQ. The CDR3 is made up of 15 amino acids. CDR3 DNA: TGTGCCAGCAGCTTATCGGGCAGCCCGAACTATGGCTACACCTTC. Translated: CASSLSGSPNYGYTF.

This clonotype was observed at least ten times. The chain combines TRBV11-2 with TRBJ2-1; 10 bases align to TRBD2. Germline lookup yields CDR1 SGHAT and CDR2 FQNNGV. J gave up 15 bases and V 0 bases, and 8 bases lay outside the gene matches. The CDR3 has 14 residues. The CDR3 bases are TGTGCCAGCAGCTTAGACAGGTCCAGCGGGAGGGTGTTCTTC. Its translation: CASSLDRSSGRVFF.

This clonotype was seen ten or more times. The chain links TRBV12-3 or TRBV12-4 to TRBJ2-7, with 9 bases lining up with TRBD1. V was clipped by 1 base and J by 3 bases; unmatched bases: 7. The CDR3 has 16 residues. CDR3 sequence: CASSLEKGTGIYEQYF. In DNA form, the CDR3 reads TGTGCCAGCAGTTTAGAGAAGGGGACAGGGATCTACGAGCAGTACTTC.

This clonotype was detected many times. This chain connects TRBV12-3 or TRBV12-4 to TRBJ2-6, with a tentative D call TRBD1 (7 bases). The V end was cut by 4 bases, the J end by 0 bases, with 19 bases between. This CDR3 region has 19 residues. CDR3 in amino acids: CASSSARQGGISGANVLTF. The CDR3 DNA follows: TGTGCCAGCAGTTCGGCGAGACAGGGAGGAATCTCTGGGGCCAACGTCCTGACTTTC.

This clonotype occurred many times. The J gene is TRBJ1-1, the V gene TRBV6-2 or TRBV6-3; unclear D gene. There are 14 residues in the CDR3. Trimming removed 0 bases from V and 8 bases from J, with 13 bases in between. Germline CDR1 and CDR2: MNHEY and SVGEGT. DNA of the CDR3: TGTGCCAGCAGTTACTCGATGACATTATCCGAAGCTTTCTTT. Its translation: CASSYSMTLSEAFF.